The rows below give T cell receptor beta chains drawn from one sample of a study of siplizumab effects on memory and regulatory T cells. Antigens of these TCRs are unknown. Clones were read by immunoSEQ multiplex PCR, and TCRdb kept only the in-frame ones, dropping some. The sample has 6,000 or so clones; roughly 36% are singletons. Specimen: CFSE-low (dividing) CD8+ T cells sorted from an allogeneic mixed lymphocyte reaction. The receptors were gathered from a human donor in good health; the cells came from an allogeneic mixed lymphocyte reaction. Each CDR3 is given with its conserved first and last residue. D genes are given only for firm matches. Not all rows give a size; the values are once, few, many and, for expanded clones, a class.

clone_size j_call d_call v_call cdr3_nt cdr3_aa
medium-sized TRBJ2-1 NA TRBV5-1 TGCGCCAGCAGCTTAGAGACTACCAATGAGCAGTTCTTC CASSLETTNEQFF
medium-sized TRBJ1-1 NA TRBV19 TGTGCCAGTAGTATTAGTTTGAACACTGAAGCTTTCTTT CASSISLNTEAFF
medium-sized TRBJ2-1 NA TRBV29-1 TGCAGCGTTAAAGGGTGGTTTTTCAATGAGCAGTTCTTC CSVKGWFFNEQFF
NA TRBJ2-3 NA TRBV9 TGTGCCAGCAGCGTAGGCGGAGGGGGTATAGATACGCAGTATTTT CASSVGGGGIDTQYF
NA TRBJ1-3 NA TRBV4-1 TGCGCCAGCAGCCAAGTAAAGGACACTAGAAACACCATATATTTT CASSQVKDTRNTIYF
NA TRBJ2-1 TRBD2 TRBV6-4 TGTGCCAGCAGCATGACTAGCGGGATAGGGTACAATGAGCAGTTCTTC CASSMTSGIGYNEQFF
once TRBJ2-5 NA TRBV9 TGTGCCAGCAGCGTAGGCGGACTACCGCAGACCCAGTACTTC CASSVGGLPQTQYF
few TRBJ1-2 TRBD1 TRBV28 TGTGCCAGCCAAAGGACAGGGACGTACTATGGCTACACCTTC CASQRTGTYYGYTF
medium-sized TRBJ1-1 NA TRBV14 TGTGCCAGCAGCCAAGAGCTCCCGACAAGGGCGAACACTGAAGCTTTCTTT CASSQELPTRANTEAFF
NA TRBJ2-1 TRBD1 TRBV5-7 TGTGCCAGCAGCCCGGGGACAGGGAGCAATGAGCAGTTCTTC CASSPGTGSNEQFF
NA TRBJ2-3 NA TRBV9 TGTGCCAGCAGCCCCAGTAACACAGATACGCAGTATTTT CASSPSNTDTQYF
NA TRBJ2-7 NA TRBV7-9 TGTGCCAGCAGCTTGTCCCTAGGACGACGCGAGCAGTACTTC CASSLSLGRREQYF
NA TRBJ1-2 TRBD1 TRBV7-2 TGTGCCAGCAGCTTAGCCCGGACAGGGTCGGACTATGGCTACACCTTC CASSLARTGSDYGYTF
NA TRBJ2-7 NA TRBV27 TGTGCCAGCGGGGGAGGGGGGCCCCCCTACGAGCAGTACTTC CASGGGGPPYEQYF
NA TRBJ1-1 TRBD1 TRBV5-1 TGCGCCAGCAGCTTAACGACAGGGGGCACTGAAGCTTTCTTT CASSLTTGGTEAFF
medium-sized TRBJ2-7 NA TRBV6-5 TGTGCCAGCAGTTACTCGCAGAGCGAGCAGTACTTC CASSYSQSEQYF
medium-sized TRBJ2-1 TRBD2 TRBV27 TGTGCCAGCAGTTTGGGGACTAGCGGATACAATGAGCAGTTCTTC CASSLGTSGYNEQFF
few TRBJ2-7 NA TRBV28 TGTGCCAGCAGTTTTCGAATGACACCCTACGAGCAGTACTTC CASSFRMTPYEQYF
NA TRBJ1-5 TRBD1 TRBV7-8 TGTGCCAGCAGCCTAGAAGGGTGGACAGGGGATCAGCCCCAGCATTTT CASSLEGWTGDQPQHF
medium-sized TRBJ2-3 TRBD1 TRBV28 TGTGCCAGCAGTTTGACAGGGGAACCCACAGATACGCAGTATTTT CASSLTGEPTDTQYF
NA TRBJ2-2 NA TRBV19 TGTGCCAGTATTACGGGACCGTACACCGGGGAGCTGTTTTTT CASITGPYTGELFF
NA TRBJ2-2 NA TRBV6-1 TGTGCCAGCATCACTAGCTCGGGCACCGGGGAGCTGTTTTTT CASITSSGTGELFF